This T cell receptor (beta chain) was sequenced for a study of radiation and T cells in renal cell carcinoma. Method: immunoSEQ multiplex PCR; TCRdb's copy keeps in-frame clones and lacks some. The sample consists of roughly 61,000 clones, around 80% of them appearing once. Turning to this clone: Its specificity is unknown.

Time point here: blood 4 weeks post-SBRT, at nephrectomy. Treatment of the sample: 15 Gy SBRT to primary tumor, nephrectomy 4 weeks later. Nephrectomy followed 15 Gy stereotactic body radiation by 4 weeks. The patient's renal cell carcinoma had clear cell pathology. Broader study findings: Baseline intratumoral clonotype presence is unknown without pretreatment biopsies.

This CDR3 spans 16 amino acids. The J segment lost 4 bases and the V segment lost 1 base, leaving 5 bases of the junction unmatched. In germline, CDR1 is SGHAT, CDR2 FQNNGV. The V gene is TRBV11-2, the J gene TRBJ1-1; 11 bases match TRBD1. The sample was blood, taken from a patient whose treatment included radiotherapy and nephrectomy. This clonotype was obtained from a man aged 55 to 70 with renal cell carcinoma. Here the CDR3 reads CASSLGTGGDRTEAFF. The CDR3, as DNA: TGTGCCAGCAGCTTAGGGACAGGGGGCGATCGCACTGAAGCTTTCTTT.